This T cell receptor beta chain was observed in a study of T cells after yellow fever vaccination. This CDR3 spans 14 amino acids. Trimming cost V 4 bases and J 2 bases, with 11 bases left between them. Looked up from germline, CDR1 is ENHRY and CDR2 is SYGVKD. This clonotype was counted a few times. Its antigen remains unidentified. Overall study findings and caveats: Clones from primary vaccination mostly reappeared after the booster (roughly 95% CD4, under 90% CD8).

TCRdb analysed the 5' RACE reads with MiXCR anew, one entry per CDR3 protein. The sample yields 140,000 to 150,000 distinct CDR3 sequences, 6.6% seen once. The starting material was CD4+ T cells sorted from PBMCs, obtained 10 days after the yellow fever booster vaccination. This clonotype originated in a man aged 25 to 40 who received the YFV17D yellow fever vaccine. The chain joins TRBV10-3 to TRBJ1-2, with a tentative D call TRBD1 (6 bases). Here the CDR3 DNA reads TGTGCCATCAGTGCGCCACAGGGAAACTATGGCTACACCTTC. It is translated as CAISAPQGNYGYTF.